This TCR beta chain was sequenced in a study of T cell responses to AZD1222 COVID-19 vaccine (dated by TCRdb to 2020 to 2022). Context from the whole study: Because spike-specific TCR depth and breadth did not differ between the two schedules, AZD1222 recipients who got a second dose at roughly 4 weeks were pooled with those who got a second dose at roughly 12 weeks. A total of about 230 trial participants underwent TCR sequencing, of whom about 200 received two doses of AZD1222 and some 26 received two doses of the MenACWY control vaccine. Enrollment into the trials was organized by age into subgroups of 18-55, 56-69 and 70-plus years, and those subgroups contained approximately 160, 26 and 62 TCR-sequenced participants, respectively. Points the paper makes about the study in general: The 56-69-year group was small, and its depth increase did not reach significance, likely because of low power. The vaccine-associated CD4 TCRs covered the entire spike protein, and the dominant responses fell in regions 160-218 and 743-854. Participants were mostly white British and included more females than males, and it was suggested by the authors that clonal diversity may have been underestimated. After two AZD1222 doses, both the breadth and the depth of spike-specific TCRs were significantly higher than at day 0 and than in MenACWY recipients. Conclusions about previously exposed vaccinees are limited, since just 6 or 7 AZD1222 recipients were seropositive for SARS-CoV-2 at baseline. Because no day 14 peak-response samples were available, repertoires were characterized only after the peak T cell response. Reportedly, almost half of the unique spike-specific TCRs recognized epitopes lying outside the regions that are mutated in the B.1.351 and B.1.1.7 variants.

From the germline V gene (reference sequence), CDR1 is SEHNR and CDR2 is FQNEAQ. At the junction V is shortened by 5 bases and J by 9 bases, with 14 bases in between. The CDR3 spans 13 residues, from the cysteine through the phenylalanine. Left in the record is the CDR3 DNA by itself, 39 bases read in frame from the first base. The CDR3 regions of human TCRbeta chains were analyzed by immunosequencing. As for how the authors treated the data: Repertoire TCRs were matched against a reference library of SARS-CoV-2-specific TCRs generated with the MIRA antigen-specificity platform. Breadth meant the fraction of unique TCRs that were SARS-CoV-2-associated, whereas depth meant the fraction of total T cells that were SARS-CoV-2-associated. Using the MIRA data, each spike-specific TCR was mapped to the spike region that the TCR reacts to and placed in a CD4 or CD8 class. Log10-transformed breadth and depth values were compared by one-way ANOVA with Sidak's multiple comparisons tests. TCRdb mirrors the immuneACCESS table, restricted to in-frame sequences. Some clones are absent from its copies; in checked studies, under half trace to an unresolved V gene, and the reason for the others is unknown. V, J and clone size derive from that table, while D and trimming were established from the DNA sequence. For this sample there are around 130,000 clones; about 94% appear just once. The ten largest clones capture roughly 5.9% of the sample.

Concerning this clone: Its antigen remains undetermined. The record has no base qualities; no much larger clone is one base away.

Per the publication, the time point label means: baseline before first vaccination. Samples from vaccinated people were obtained from the UK trials COV001 and COV002, which included a single-blind randomized controlled phase 2/3 trial of AZD1222 (ChAdOx1 nCoV-19) in healthy adults. For TCRbeta chain sequencing, PBMC samples were collected from trial participants at day 0 and at day 28 after the second dose. The starting material was peripheral blood, obtained on day 0 of AZD1222 vaccination. The V and J segments used are TRBV7-9 and TRBJ2-1, and perhaps TRBD2 as D gene, on 6 matching bases. The origin of this receptor is an adult in good health. The nucleotide sequence reads as follows: TGTGCCAGCAGCAAACAGACTAGAACTGAGCAGTTCTTC. Translated, this is CASSKQTRTEQFF.